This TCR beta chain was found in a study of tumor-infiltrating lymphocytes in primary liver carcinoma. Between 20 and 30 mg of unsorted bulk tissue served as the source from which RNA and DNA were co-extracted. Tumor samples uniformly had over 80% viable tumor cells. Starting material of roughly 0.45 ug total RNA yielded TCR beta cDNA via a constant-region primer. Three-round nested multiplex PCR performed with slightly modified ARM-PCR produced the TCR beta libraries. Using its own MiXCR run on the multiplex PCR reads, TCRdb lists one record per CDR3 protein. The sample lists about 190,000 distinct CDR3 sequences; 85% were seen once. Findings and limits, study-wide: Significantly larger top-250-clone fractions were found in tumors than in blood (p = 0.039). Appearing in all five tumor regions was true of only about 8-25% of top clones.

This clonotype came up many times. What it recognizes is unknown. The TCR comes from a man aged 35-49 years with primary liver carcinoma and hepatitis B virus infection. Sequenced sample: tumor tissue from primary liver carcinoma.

CDR3 DNA: TGTGCCAGCAGTGAACCACCACGGGGCAGTCAAGAGACCCAGTACTTC. Translation gives CASSEPPRGSQETQYF. This chain joins TRBV6-1 and TRBJ2-5, with D possibly called TRBD1 or TRBD2 (5 bases each). Germline CDR1 and CDR2: MNHNS and SASEGT. The V gene lost 2 bases and the J gene lost 2 bases, with 15 bases spanning the gap. The CDR3 contains 16 residues.